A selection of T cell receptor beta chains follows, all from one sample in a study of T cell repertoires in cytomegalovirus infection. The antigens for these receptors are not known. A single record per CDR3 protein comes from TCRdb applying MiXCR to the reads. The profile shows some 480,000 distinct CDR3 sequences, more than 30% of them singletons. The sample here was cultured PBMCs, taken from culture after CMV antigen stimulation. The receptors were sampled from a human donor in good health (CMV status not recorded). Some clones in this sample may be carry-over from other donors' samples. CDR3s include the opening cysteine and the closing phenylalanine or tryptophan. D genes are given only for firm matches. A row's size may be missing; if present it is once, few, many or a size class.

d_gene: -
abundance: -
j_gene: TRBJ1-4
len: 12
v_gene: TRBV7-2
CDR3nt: TGTGCCAGCAGACAGGGAAATGAAAAACTGTTTTTT
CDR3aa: CASRQGNEKLFF

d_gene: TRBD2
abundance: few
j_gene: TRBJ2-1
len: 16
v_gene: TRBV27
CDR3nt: TGTGCCAGCAGTTTATTGGGACTAGCGGGGGGGAATGAGCAGTTCTTC
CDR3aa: CASSLLGLAGGNEQFF

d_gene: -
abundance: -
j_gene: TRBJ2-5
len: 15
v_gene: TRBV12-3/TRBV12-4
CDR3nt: TGTGCCAGCAGTTTAACCTGGCTAGGCTTGGAGACCCAGTACTTC
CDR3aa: CASSLTWLGLETQYF

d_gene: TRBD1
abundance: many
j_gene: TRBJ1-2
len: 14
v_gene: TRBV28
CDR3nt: TGTGCCAGCAGTTTATGGCCCAAGGACAGGGGCTACACCTTC
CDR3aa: CASSLWPKDRGYTF

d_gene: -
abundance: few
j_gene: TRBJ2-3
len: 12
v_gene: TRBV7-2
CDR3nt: TGTGCCAGCAGCTACTACCAAGATACGCAGTATTTT
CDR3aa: CASSYYQDTQYF

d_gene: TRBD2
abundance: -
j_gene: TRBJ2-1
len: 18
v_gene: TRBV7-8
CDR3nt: TGTGCCAGCAGCTTCTCGGGACTAGCGGGAGCTCTCTACAATGAGCAGTTCTTC
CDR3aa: CASSFSGLAGALYNEQFF

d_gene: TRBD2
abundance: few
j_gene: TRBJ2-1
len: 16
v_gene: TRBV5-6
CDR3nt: TGTGCCAGCATCGACTGGGGACTAGCGGGCTACAATGAGCAGTTCTTC
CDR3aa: CASIDWGLAGYNEQFF

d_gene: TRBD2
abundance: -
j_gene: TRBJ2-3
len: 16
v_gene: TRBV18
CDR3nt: TGTGCCAGCTCACCACTGCTAGCGGCCGCGACAGATACGCAGTATTTT
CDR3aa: CASSPLLAAATDTQYF

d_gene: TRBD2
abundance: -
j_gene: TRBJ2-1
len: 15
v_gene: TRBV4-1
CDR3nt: TGCGCCAGCAGCTACAGCGGGAGTACCTACAATGAGCAGTTCTTC
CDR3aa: CASSYSGSTYNEQFF

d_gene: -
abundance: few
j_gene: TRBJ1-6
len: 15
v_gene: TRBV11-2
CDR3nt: TGTGCCAGCAGCTTAGATCGTCTCGGATTATTTGTCCTCCACTTT
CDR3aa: CASSLDRLGLFVLHF

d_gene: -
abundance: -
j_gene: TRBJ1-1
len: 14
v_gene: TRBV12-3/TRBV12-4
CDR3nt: TGTGCCAGCAGCCGGGGACACGAGAACACTGAAGCTTTCTTT
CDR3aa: CASSRGHENTEAFF

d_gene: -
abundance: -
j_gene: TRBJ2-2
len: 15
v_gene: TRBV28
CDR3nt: TGTGCCAGCAGTTTAGGCGGGAATAAAGCCGGGGAGCTGTTTTTT
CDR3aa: CASSLGGNKAGELFF

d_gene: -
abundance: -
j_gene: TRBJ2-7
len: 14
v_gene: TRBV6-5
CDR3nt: TGTGCCAGCAGACCCGGGACACAGGCCTACGAGCAGTACTTC
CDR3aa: CASRPGTQAYEQYF

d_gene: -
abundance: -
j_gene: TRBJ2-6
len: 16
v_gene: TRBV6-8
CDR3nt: TGTGCCAGCAGTTTGGGACTTTACTCTGGGGCCAACGTCCTGACTTTC
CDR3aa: CASSLGLYSGANVLTF

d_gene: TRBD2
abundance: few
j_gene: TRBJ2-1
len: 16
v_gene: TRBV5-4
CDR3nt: TGTGCCAGCAGCCCTAGACTAGCGGGAGTTGGCAATGAGCAGTTCTTC
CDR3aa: CASSPRLAGVGNEQFF

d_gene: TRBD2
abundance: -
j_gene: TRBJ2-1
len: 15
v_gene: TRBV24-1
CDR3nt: TGTGCCACCAGTGATTTGAGCGGGACCCGGAATGAGCAGTTCTTC
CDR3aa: CATSDLSGTRNEQFF

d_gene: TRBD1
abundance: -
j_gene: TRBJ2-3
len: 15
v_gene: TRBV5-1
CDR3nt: TGCGCCAGCAGCGAAGGGACAGGCCGCACAGATACGCAGTATTTT
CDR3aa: CASSEGTGRTDTQYF

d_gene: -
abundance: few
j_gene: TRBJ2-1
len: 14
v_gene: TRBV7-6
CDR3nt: TGTGCCAGCAGCTTAGCGGGAGAGGGAAATGAGCAGTTCTTC
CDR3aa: CASSLAGEGNEQFF

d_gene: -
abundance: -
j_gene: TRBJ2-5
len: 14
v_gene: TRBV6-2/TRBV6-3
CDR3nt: TGTGCCAGCAGTTCGAGGCGGGACGGGGAGACCCAGTACTTC
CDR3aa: CASSSRRDGETQYF

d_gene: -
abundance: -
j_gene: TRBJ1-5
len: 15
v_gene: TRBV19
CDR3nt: TGTGCCAGTAGTACAGGGGCGAGGAGCAATCAGCCCCAGCATTTT
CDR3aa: CASSTGARSNQPQHF

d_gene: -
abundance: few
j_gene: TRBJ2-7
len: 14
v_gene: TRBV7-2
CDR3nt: TGTGCCAGCAGCCCTGGACGGGCATCCTACGAGCAGTACTTC
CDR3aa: CASSPGRASYEQYF

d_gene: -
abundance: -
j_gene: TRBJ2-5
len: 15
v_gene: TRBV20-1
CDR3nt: TGCAGTGCTAGAATCAGGTCGGGACCGCAAGAGACCCAGTACTTC
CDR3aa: CSARIRSGPQETQYF

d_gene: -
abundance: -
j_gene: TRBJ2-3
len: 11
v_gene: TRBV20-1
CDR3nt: TGCAGCGCGGCTTTAGTGGATACGCAGTATTTT
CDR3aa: CSAALVDTQYF

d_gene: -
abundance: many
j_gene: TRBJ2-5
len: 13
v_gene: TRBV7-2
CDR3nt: TGTGCCAGCAGCCGGGGCCTTGGGGAGACCCAGTACTTC
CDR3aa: CASSRGLGETQYF

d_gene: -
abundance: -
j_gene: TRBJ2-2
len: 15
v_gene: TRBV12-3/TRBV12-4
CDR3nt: TGTGCCAGCAGTTTGGTGGGGTACATTACCGGGGAGCTGTTTTTT
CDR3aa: CASSLVGYITGELFF

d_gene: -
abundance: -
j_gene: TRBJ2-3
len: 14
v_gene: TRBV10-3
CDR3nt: TGTGCCATCAGTGATACCGGGACCACAGATACGCAGTATTTT
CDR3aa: CAISDTGTTDTQYF

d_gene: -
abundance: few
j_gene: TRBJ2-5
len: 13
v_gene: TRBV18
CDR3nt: TGTGCCACATCTATAAGAGGCCAGGAGACCCAGTACTTC
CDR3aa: CATSIRGQETQYF

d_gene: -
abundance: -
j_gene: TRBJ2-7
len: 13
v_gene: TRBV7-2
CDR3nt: TGTGCCAGCAGCTTAGGGGGACGCGTCGAGCAGTACTTC
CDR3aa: CASSLGGRVEQYF

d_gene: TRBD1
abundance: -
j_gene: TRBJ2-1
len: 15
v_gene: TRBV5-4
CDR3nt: TGTGCCAGCAGCTCTACAGGAGGACAGGGACGTGTAGAGTTCTTC
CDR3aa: CASSSTGGQGRVEFF

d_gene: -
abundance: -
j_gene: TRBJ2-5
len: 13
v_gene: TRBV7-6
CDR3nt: TGTGCCAGCAGCCCCTCGTTTGGGGAGACCCAGTACTTC
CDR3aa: CASSPSFGETQYF

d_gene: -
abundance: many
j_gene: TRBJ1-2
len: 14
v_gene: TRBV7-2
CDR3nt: TGTGCCAGCAGCTTAGCCGCGGGTTCCGATGGCTACACCTTC
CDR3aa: CASSLAAGSDGYTF

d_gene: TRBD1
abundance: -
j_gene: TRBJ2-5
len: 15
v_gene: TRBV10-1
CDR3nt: TGCGCCAGCAGTGAGCCGGGACAGGAGAAAGAGACCCAGTACTTC
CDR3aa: CASSEPGQEKETQYF

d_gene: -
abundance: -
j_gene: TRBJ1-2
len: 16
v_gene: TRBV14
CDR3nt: TGTGCCAGCAGCCAAGATCTCGGCAGGGTCGGCTATGGCTACACCTTC
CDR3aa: CASSQDLGRVGYGYTF

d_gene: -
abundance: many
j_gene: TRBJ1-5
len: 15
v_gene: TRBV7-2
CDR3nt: TGTGCCAGCAGCTTAGGTTTCCATAGCAATCAGCCCCAGCATTTT
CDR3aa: CASSLGFHSNQPQHF

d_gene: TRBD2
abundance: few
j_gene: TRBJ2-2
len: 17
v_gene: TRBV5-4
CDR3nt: TGTGCCAGCAGCCCCACCCCCGGCGGGGGGAACACCGGGGAGCTGTTTTTT
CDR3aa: CASSPTPGGGNTGELFF

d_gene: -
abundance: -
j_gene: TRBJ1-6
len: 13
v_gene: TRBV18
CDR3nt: TGTGCCAGCATCGGGCAACTTAATTCACCCCTCCACTTT
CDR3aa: CASIGQLNSPLHF

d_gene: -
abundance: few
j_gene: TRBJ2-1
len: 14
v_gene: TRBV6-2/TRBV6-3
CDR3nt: TGTGCCAGCAGTTACTCGACTGTCCCAGGGAGGCAGTTCTTC
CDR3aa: CASSYSTVPGRQFF

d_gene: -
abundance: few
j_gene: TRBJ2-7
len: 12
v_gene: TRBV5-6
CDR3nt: TGTGCCAGCAGCGACAGAGCCTACGAGCAGTACTTC
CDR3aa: CASSDRAYEQYF